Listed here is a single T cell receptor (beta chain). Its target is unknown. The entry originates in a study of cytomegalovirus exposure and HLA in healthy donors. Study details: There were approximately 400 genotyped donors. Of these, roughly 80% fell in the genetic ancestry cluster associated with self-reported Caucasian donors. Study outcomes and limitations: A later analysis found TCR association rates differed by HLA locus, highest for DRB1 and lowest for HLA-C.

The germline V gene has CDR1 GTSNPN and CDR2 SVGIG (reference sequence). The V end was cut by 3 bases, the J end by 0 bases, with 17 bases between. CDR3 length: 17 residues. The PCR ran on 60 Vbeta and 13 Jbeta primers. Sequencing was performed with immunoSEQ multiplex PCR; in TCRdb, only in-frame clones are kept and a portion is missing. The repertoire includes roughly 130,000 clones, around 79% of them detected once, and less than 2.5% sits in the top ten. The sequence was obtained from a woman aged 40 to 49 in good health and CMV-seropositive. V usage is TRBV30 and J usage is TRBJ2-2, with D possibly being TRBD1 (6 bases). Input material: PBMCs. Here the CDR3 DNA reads TGTGCCTGGAGGGAACACCGAGGACAGCCGAACACCGGGGAGCTGTTTTTT. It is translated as CAWREHRGQPNTGELFF.